This record looks at one TCR beta chain sequence and its context. Its target is unknown. This sample was taken from a study of cytomegalovirus exposure and HLA in healthy donors. Sequencing used immunoSEQ multiplex PCR; TCRdb keeps in-frame clones, though not all of them. There are about 140,000 clones in the sample; roughly 86% occur only once, and 3.5% to 5.5% lies in the top ten. This CDR3 spans 14 amino acids. Unmatched junction bases numbered 4, after V lost 1 base and J lost 5 bases. Germline V gene lookup returns CDR1 WSHSY and CDR2 SAAADI. Study findings and constraints: Confirmation in vitro established that three CMV-associated chains were specific for CMV antigens. Published work reported that the classifier diagnosed cytomegalovirus status with high specificity and sensitivity.

Material: PBMCs. This sequence originates from a man aged 18 to 35 in good health and CMV-seropositive. The chain recombines TRBV10-2 with TRBJ2-5, with 7 bases identical to TRBD1. CDR3 coding DNA: TGCGCCAGCAGTGAGTTGGGACAGAGTGAGACCCAGTACTTC. Residues: CASSELGQSETQYF.